Shown below are 24 T cell receptor beta chains from a single sample sequenced in a study of cytomegalovirus exposure and HLA in healthy donors. Primers for the PCR totalled 60 Vbeta and 13 Jbeta. TCRdb keeps only in-frame clones here, not all; method: immunoSEQ multiplex PCR. Its table lists about 160,000 clones. Source material: PBMCs. Every receptor here comes from a woman between 45 and 60 years old in good health and CMV-seronegative.

CDR3 nucleotides: TGTGCCAGCAGCTTAGCAGGGGGCAGGGTCTATGGCTACACCTTC. As protein: CASSLAGGRVYGYTF. The chain has TRBV5-4 and TRBJ1-2; 8 bases align to TRBD1. V shed 2 bases, J shed 4 bases, and the junction held 7 bases outside the gene matches. CDR3 length: 15 residues. CDR1 is SGHNT, CDR2 YYREEE, per germline (reference sequence).

The chain links TRBV5-6 to TRBJ2-7; D is perhaps TRBD2 (5 bases). The length of the CDR3 is 15 residues. Between the trimmed V and J ends, which lost 1 base and 5 bases, there was a span of 16 bases. Germline lookup yields CDR1 SGHDT and CDR2 YYEEEE. The CDR3 nucleotides read TGTGCCAGCAGCTTGCTTCATTCCGGGATCCACGAGCAGTACTTC. Translated: CASSLLHSGIHEQYF.

The chain uses TRBV27 and TRBJ2-7; no firm D call. CDR1 is MNHEY and CDR2 is SMNVEV in the germline V gene (reference sequence). This CDR3 is 13 amino acids long. With 2 bases removed from V and 8 bases from J, the gap between germline ends came to 13 bases. The CDR3 loop reads CASSLELLSQQYF. Written as DNA, the CDR3 is TGTGCCAGCAGTTTAGAGTTGCTCTCCCAGCAGTACTTC.

V gene TRBV15 combines with J gene TRBJ2-3; D gene ambiguous. Deletions cut 1 base from V and 2 bases from J, with 4 bases between. The V gene's germline CDR1 is LNHNV and CDR2 YYDKDF (reference sequence). This CDR3 spans 13 amino acids. CDR3 in amino acids: CATSRGATDTQYF. The CDR3 coding sequence is TGTGCCACCAGCAGAGGAGCCACAGATACGCAGTATTTT. The full variable domain, completed using reference TRBV15 and TRBJ2-3, is DAMVIQNPRYQVTQFGKPVTLSCSQTLNHNVMYWYQQKSSQAPKLLFHYYDKDFNNEADTPDNFQSRRPNTSFCFLDIRSPGLGDTAMYLCATSRGATDTQYFGPGTRLTVL.

The chain is built from TRBV6-5 and TRBJ2-7, with 9 nucleotides matching TRBD1. With 5 bases clipped from V and 5 bases from J, the junction kept 10 bases outside the gene matches. The CDR3 is 15 amino acids. The V gene's germline CDR1 is MNHEY and CDR2 SVGAGI. The DNA of the CDR3 is TGTGCCAGCAGTGGGCCCGGGACAGGGTCCCACGAGCAGTACTTC. Amino acid sequence: CASSGPGTGSHEQYF.

This chain joins TRBV5-1 and TRBJ2-4; 14 nucleotides line up with TRBD2. Germline-derived CDR1 and CDR2 are SGHRS and YFSETQ. The CDR3 runs to 15 residues. V trimming: 0 bases; J trimming: 7 bases; junction bases outside the gene matches: 0. Here the CDR3 DNA reads TGCGCCAGCAGCTTGGGACTAGCGGGGGGGAACATTCAGTACTTC. Residues: CASSLGLAGGNIQYF.

The chain carries TRBV30 and TRBJ2-6, with a tentative D call TRBD2 (5 bases). The CDR3 extends over 16 amino acids. Germline lookup yields CDR1 GTSNPN and CDR2 SVGIG (reference sequence). Between the trimmed V and J ends, which lost 2 bases and 0 bases, there was a span of 11 bases. The CDR3 here is CAWSSEGVSGANVLTF. The CDR3 coding sequence is TGTGCCTGGAGTTCAGAGGGAGTCTCTGGGGCCAACGTCCTGACTTTC. Filled out from reference TRBV30 and TRBJ2-6, the complete variable domain reads SQTIHQWPATLVQPVGSPLSLECTVEGTSNPNLYWYRQAAGRGLQLLFYSVGIGQISSEVPQNLSASRPQDRQFILSSKKLLLSDSGFYLCAWSSEGVSGANVLTFGAGSRLTVL.

The gene calls are TRBV10-3 and TRBJ1-2, with D uncertain. The CDR3 is made up of 13 amino acids. V shed 2 bases and J shed 6 bases, with 10 bases lying between them. The germline gives CDR1 ENHRY, CDR2 SYGVKD. CDR3 protein: CAISEPGSHGYTF. The CDR3 DNA sequence: TGTGCCATCAGTGAGCCGGGGTCCCATGGCTACACCTTC.

The CDR3 is CAWSRGSSGNTIYF. The CDR3, as DNA: TGTGCCTGGAGCCGGGGTTCCTCTGGAAACACCATATATTTT. V is TRBV30 and J is TRBJ1-3; D is undetermined. Germline values: CDR1 GTSNPN, CDR2 SVGIG (reference sequence). The CDR3 spans 14 residues. V lost 3 bases, J lost 0 bases, and 9 bases lay in between.

Written as DNA, the CDR3 is TGTGCCACCAGCAGAAACAGGGGCCTCTCCTACGAGCAGTACTTC. This sequence encodes CATSRNRGLSYEQYF. The rearrangement uses TRBV15 and TRBJ2-7; 7 nucleotides line up with TRBD1. This CDR3 contains 15 residues. CDR1 and CDR2 from the germline V gene are LNHNV and YYDKDF (reference sequence). V was pared by 2 bases and J by 0 bases, with 4 bases of the junction left unmatched.

V and J are TRBV27 and TRBJ2-3; 9 bases fit TRBD1. Germline CDR1 and CDR2: MNHEY and SMNVEV (reference sequence). V was clipped by 4 bases and J by 5 bases; unmatched bases: 7. The length of the CDR3 is 15 residues. The CDR3 nucleotides are TGTGCCAGCAGTTCCTACAGGGGGCGAGAAGATACGCAGTATTTT. It translates to CASSSYRGREDTQYF.

The rearrangement uses TRBV10-2 and TRBJ2-7; a possible D gene is TRBD1 (7 bases). V was trimmed by 3 bases and J by 2 bases, leaving 11 bases between them. The germline CDR1 and CDR2 sequences are WSHSY and SAAADI. The CDR3 has 14 amino acids. Here the CDR3 reads CASSDGGGPYEQYF. The DNA of the CDR3 is TGCGCCAGCAGTGACGGAGGGGGCCCCTACGAGCAGTACTTC.

The chain employs TRBV30 and TRBJ2-7; 9 positions match TRBD1. Germline V lookup: CDR1 GTSNPN, CDR2 SVGIG (reference sequence). This CDR3 comprises 16 residues. J lost 4 bases, V lost 0 bases, and 10 bases had no gene match. CDR3 bases: TGTGCCTGGAGTGTATTAGGACAGGGGTCGGCATACGAGCAGTACTTC. Translating it yields CAWSVLGQGSAYEQYF.

The rearrangement uses TRBV25-1 and TRBJ2-2; 9 bases agree with TRBD2. This CDR3 region has 18 residues. Germline CDR1 and CDR2: MGHDK and SYGVNS. Trimming at V came to 8 bases and at J to 3 bases, leaving 16 bases not matched to a gene. The CDR3 coding sequence is TGTGCCAGCCCTAGTATCAGCGGGAGGTGTACCCACACCGGGGAGCTGTTTTTT. Protein sequence: CASPSISGRCTHTGELFF.

The chain uses TRBV7-3 and TRBJ2-3; 14 nucleotides match TRBD2. The germline V gene encodes CDR1 SGHTA and CDR2 FQGTGA. This CDR3 has 19 amino acids. Losses at the gene ends were 2 bases for V and 6 bases for J; bases not matched to a gene: 13. The CDR3 is CASSLFHKPGLAGEDTQYF. CDR3 nucleotide sequence: TGTGCCAGCAGCTTATTTCACAAGCCGGGACTAGCGGGAGAGGATACGCAGTATTTT. Full variable domain (outside the CDR3, taken from reference TRBV7-3 and TRBJ2-3): GAGVSQTPSNKVTEKGKYVELRCDPISGHTALYWYRQSLGQGPEFLIYFQGTGAADDSGLPNDRFFAVRPEGSVSTLKIQRTERGDSAVYLCASSLFHKPGLAGEDTQYFGPGTRLTVL.

V usage is TRBV19 and J usage is TRBJ1-3; D uncertain. The CDR3 is 13 residues long. Germline CDR1 LNHDA, CDR2 SQIVND (reference sequence). Trimming removed 8 bases from V and 0 bases from J, with 8 bases in between. The CDR3 protein is CASWERSGNTIYF. The CDR3 bases are TGTGCCAGTTGGGAGCGCTCTGGAAACACCATATATTTT.

V is TRBV29-1 and J is TRBJ1-1; 9 bases align to TRBD1. V shed 7 bases and J 2 bases; nucleotides not matched to a gene: 14. The CDR3 has 16 residues. From germline, CDR1 is SQVTM and CDR2 ANQGSEA. In DNA form, the CDR3 reads TGCAGCGCCTACAGGGGGCGAGGGACAACAAACACTGAAGCTTTCTTT. Its translation: CSAYRGRGTTNTEAFF.

The V gene is TRBV5-1, the J gene TRBJ2-5, with 8 bases identical to TRBD2. The V gene's germline CDR1 is SGHRS and CDR2 YFSETQ. The CDR3 is made up of 12 amino acids. The J segment lost 4 bases and the V segment lost 4 bases, leaving 0 bases of the junction unmatched. The CDR3 nucleotides read TGCGCCAGCAGCCGGGGGGGAGAGACCCAGTACTTC. Translated, it gives CASSRGGETQYF. The full variable domain, completed using reference TRBV5-1 and TRBJ2-5, is KAGVTQTPRYLIKTRGQQVTLSCSPISGHRSVSWYQQTPGQGLQFLFEYFSETQRNKGNFPGRFSGRQFSNSRSEMNVSTLELGDSALYLCASSRGGETQYFGPGTRLLVL.

The chain is built from TRBV18 and TRBJ1-2; TRBD1 matches at 9 bases. Germline V gene lookup returns CDR1 KGHSH and CDR2 LQKENI. Trimming removed 3 bases from V and 5 bases from J; junction bases left unmatched: 4. This CDR3 is 14 amino acids long. The CDR3 sequence: CASSPPGTGYGYTF. CDR3 nucleotide sequence: TGTGCCAGCTCACCCCCCGGGACAGGGTATGGCTACACCTTC.

This sequence joins TRBV4-1 and TRBJ2-7, with 9 bases identical to TRBD1. This CDR3 region has 16 residues. Germline CDR1 and CDR2: MGHRA and YSYEKL. Trimming took 1 base from V and 3 from J; bases not matched to a gene: 7. The DNA for the CDR3 is TGCGCCAGCAGCCAAGGTACCGGACAGGGGTTCTACGAGCAGTACTTC. Its translation: CASSQGTGQGFYEQYF.

V usage is TRBV5-1 and J usage is TRBJ2-6; tentatively, D is TRBD2 (6 bases). Germline V gene sequence: CDR1 SGHRS, CDR2 YFSETQ. Trimming took 4 bases from V and 3 from J, leaving 11 bases between them. The CDR3 loop spans 15 amino acids. The CDR3 bases are TGCGCCAGCAGCCCGTCTAGCGTTGGGGCCAACGTCCTGACTTTC. It is translated as CASSPSSVGANVLTF.

The chain has TRBV30 and TRBJ1-2; 8 bases are shared with TRBD1. Germline assignment: CDR1 GTSNPN and CDR2 SVGIG (reference sequence). Trimming took 1 base from V and 7 from J; bases not matched to a gene: 5. This CDR3 is built from 13 residues. This CDR3 reads CAWSAGGAAGYTF. CDR3 bases: TGTGCCTGGAGTGCAGGGGGCGCGGCTGGCTACACCTTC.

V usage is TRBV19 and J usage is TRBJ2-7; D is unclear. Germline CDR1 and CDR2: LNHDA and SQIVND (reference sequence). The V gene lost 5 bases and the J gene lost 1 base, with 9 bases spanning the gap. The CDR3 loop spans 13 amino acids. The CDR3 DNA reads as TGTGCCAGTAGTCCCGACTTTTCCTACGAGCAGTACTTC. Translating it yields CASSPDFSYEQYF. Supplemented by reference TRBV19 and TRBJ2-7, the full variable domain reads DGGITQSPKYLFRKEGQNVTLSCEQNLNHDAMYWYRQDPGQGLRLIYYSQIVNDFQKGDIAEGYSVSREKKESFPLTVTSAQKNPTAFYLCASSPDFSYEQYFGPGTRLTVT.

The chain uses TRBV9 and TRBJ1-1; 9 bases agree with TRBD1. V lost 4 bases, J lost 4 bases, and 2 bases stayed unmatched. The CDR3 is made up of 13 amino acids. CDR1 is SGDLS and CDR2 is YYNGEE in the germline V gene. Here the CDR3 reads CASSPTGGTEAFF. CDR3 DNA: TGTGCCAGCAGCCCGACAGGGGGCACTGAAGCTTTCTTT.